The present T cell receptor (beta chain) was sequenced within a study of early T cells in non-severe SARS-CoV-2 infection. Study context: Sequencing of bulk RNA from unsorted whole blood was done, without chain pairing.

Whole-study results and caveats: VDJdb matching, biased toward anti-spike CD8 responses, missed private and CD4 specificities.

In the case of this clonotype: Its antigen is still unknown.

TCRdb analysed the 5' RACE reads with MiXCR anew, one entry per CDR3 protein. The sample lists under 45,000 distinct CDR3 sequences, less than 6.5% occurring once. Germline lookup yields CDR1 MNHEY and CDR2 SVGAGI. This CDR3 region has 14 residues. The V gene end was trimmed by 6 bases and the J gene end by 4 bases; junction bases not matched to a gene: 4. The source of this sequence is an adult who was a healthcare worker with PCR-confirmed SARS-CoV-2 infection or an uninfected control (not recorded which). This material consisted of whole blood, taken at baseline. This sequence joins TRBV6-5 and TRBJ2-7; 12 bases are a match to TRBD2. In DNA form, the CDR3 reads TGTGCCAGCAGCCGGACTAGCGGGGTTTACGAGCAGTACTTC. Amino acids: CASSRTSGVYEQYF.